The entry below describes one T cell receptor (beta chain). Sequencing was performed with immunoSEQ multiplex PCR; in TCRdb, only in-frame clones are kept and a portion is missing. This table has 280,000 or so clones, approximately 90% appearing once. The length of the CDR3 is 13 residues. Germline V gene data show CDR1 as SNHLY and CDR2 as FYNNEI. V lost 2 bases, J lost 8 bases, and 10 bases lay in between. The sample belongs to a study of blood T cell repertoires in COVID-19. This TCR was recovered from a woman aged 30 to 39 who had recovered from COVID-19. The sequenced sample was peripheral blood. This chain uses TRBV2 with TRBJ2-1; D uncertain. CDR3 nucleotides: TGTGCCAGCAGTGAATCAGCGACCGATGAGCAGTTCTTC. This translates into CASSESATDEQFF.